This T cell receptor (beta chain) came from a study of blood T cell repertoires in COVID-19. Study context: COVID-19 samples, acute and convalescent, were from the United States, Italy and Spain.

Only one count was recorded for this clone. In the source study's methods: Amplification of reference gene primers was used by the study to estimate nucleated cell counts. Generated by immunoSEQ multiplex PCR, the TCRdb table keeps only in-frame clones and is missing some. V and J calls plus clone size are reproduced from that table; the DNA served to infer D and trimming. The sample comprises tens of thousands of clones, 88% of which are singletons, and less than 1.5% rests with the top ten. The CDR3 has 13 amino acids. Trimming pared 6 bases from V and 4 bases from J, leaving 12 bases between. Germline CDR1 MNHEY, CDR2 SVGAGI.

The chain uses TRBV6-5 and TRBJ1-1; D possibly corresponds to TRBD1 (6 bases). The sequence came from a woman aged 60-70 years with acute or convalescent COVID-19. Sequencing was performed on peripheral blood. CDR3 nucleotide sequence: TGTGCCAGCAGCGCAGGGGTGGGCACTGAAGCTTTCTTT. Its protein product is CASSAGVGTEAFF.